The TCR beta chain under discussion was sequenced for a study of T cell responses to AZD1222 COVID-19 vaccine. Using immunoSEQ multiplex PCR, the repertoire was profiled, and TCRdb retains in-frame clones only, with some absent. This sample has about 120,000 clones, with roughly 90% found just once. Germline CDR1 SGHDT, CDR2 YYEEEE. V was pared by 4 bases and J by 7 bases, with 23 bases between. CDR3 length equals 17 residues. The sequencing here drew on peripheral blood, taken on day 0 of AZD1222 vaccination. The chain couples TRBV5-6 to TRBJ2-2; the D gene is possibly TRBD2 (6 bases). The TCR comes from an adult in good health. CDR3 DNA: TGTGCCAGCAGCCCTGCCCCCCTACGGGAGTTGGTCGGGGAGCTGTTTTTT. Encoded protein: CASSPAPLRELVGELFF.